This T cell receptor beta chain was captured in a study of human T cells and chemical hapten exposure. Study summary: Slight differences in pooled library volume were the main source of varying TCR yields across samples. Study-level points and caveats: Counts of TCRs above 1 in 1000 frequency stayed unchanged with DPC sensitization.

A note on this clonotype: Antigen: not known.

Regarding time point: healthy volunteer bleed at 2 weeks. Extraction of total RNA was performed on unfractionated whole blood. Germline values: CDR1 MNHEY, CDR2 SMNVEV (reference sequence). The CDR3 extends over 14 amino acids. V lost 2 bases to trimming and J lost 1 base, with 7 bases between them. For the library, individual cDNA molecules each received unique molecular identifiers. As handled by the study authors: Sequenced samples showed a median of around 91,000 TCRs each, with counts running from around 25,000 to 690,000. TCRdb passed the RACE reads through MiXCR, listing each CDR3 protein once. Here the V and J calls rest on TCRdb's processing, not on the authors' analysis. Of about 130,000 distinct CDR3 sequences listed, approximately 9% are singletons.

Sequenced sample: whole blood. The receptor was derived from a male donor in good health. Some clones in this sample may be carry-over from other donors' samples. V is TRBV27 and J is TRBJ2-3, with no clear D. The CDR3 region is CASSLEMGTDTQYF. CDR3 in DNA: TGTGCCAGCAGTTTAGAGATGGGCACAGATACGCAGTATTTT.